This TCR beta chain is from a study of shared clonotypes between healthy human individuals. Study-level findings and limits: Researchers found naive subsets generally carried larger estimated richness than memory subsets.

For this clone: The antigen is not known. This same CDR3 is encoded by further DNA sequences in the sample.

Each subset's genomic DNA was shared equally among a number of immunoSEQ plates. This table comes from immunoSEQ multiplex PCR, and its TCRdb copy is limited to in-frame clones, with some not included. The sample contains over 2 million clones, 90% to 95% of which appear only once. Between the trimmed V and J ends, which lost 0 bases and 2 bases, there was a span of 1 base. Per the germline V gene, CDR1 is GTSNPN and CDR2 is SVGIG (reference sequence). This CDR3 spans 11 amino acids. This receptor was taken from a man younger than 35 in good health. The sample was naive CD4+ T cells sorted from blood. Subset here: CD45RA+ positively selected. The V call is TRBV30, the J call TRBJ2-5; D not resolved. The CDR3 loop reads CAWSVQETQYF. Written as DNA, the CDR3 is TGTGCCTGGAGTGTGCAAGAGACCCAGTACTTC.